One sample yielded the 12 T cell receptor beta chains listed below, sequenced in a study of tumour-infiltrating T cells in Burkitt lymphoma. Here immunoSEQ multiplex PCR was the method, and the copy in TCRdb shows in-frame clones only, minus some. The sample contains 11,000 to 15,000 clones, approximately 30% of which appear only once. Sequencing used tumor tissue. All receptors derive from a human donor with diffuse large B-cell lymphoma.

The rearrangement links TRBV19 to TRBJ2-5; the match to TRBD2 covers 10 bases. Trimming took 3 bases from V and 2 from J; bases not matched to a gene: 3. The CDR3 runs 15 residues. CDR1 LNHDA and CDR2 SQIVND come from the germline V gene (reference sequence). For the CDR3, the DNA is TGTGCCAGTAGTATCTTAGCGGGAGGTCAAGAGACCCAGTACTTC. This sequence encodes CASSILAGGQETQYF.

The sample holds a few counts of this clone. Here the CDR3 reads CASTLRPGYTEAFF. CDR3 nucleotides: TGTGCCAGCACCCTCCGGCCGGGGTACACTGAAGCTTTCTTT. The chain has TRBV6-5 and TRBJ1-1; D gene uncertain. Looked up from germline, CDR1 is MNHEY and CDR2 is SVGAGI. The length of the CDR3 is 14 residues. V lost 7 bases to trimming and J lost 3 bases, with 15 bases between them.

The chain carries TRBV5-1 and TRBJ2-2; 14 bases map to TRBD2. With V trimmed by 3 bases and J by 2 bases, 3 bases remained unmatched. The CDR3 consists of 17 residues. Germline CDR1 reads SGHRS; CDR2 reads YFSETQ. In DNA, the CDR3 is TGCGCCAGCAGCTGGGGACTAGCGGGAGATAACACCGGGGAGCTGTTTTTT. Amino acid sequence: CASSWGLAGDNTGELFF. Using reference TRBV5-1 and TRBJ2-2 for the parts outside the CDR3, the full variable domain is KAGVTQTPRYLIKTRGQQVTLSCSPISGHRSVSWYQQTPGQGLQFLFEYFSETQRNKGNFPGRFSGRQFSNSRSEMNVSTLELGDSALYLCASSWGLAGDNTGELFFGEGSRLTVL.

This clone was found a few times. V usage is TRBV30 and J usage is TRBJ1-5, with D hard to call. Trimming took off 3 bases at V and 4 bases at J, with 13 bases between the two ends. The germline CDR1 and CDR2 sequences are GTSNPN and SVGIG (reference sequence). CDR3 length: 14 residues. The CDR3 here is CAWSPGRTNQPQHF. CDR3 DNA: TGTGCCTGGAGCCCCGGACGGACTAATCAGCCCCAGCATTTT.

This clone was counted between two and nine times. The chain combines TRBV19 with TRBJ2-7, with D perhaps assigned TRBD1 or TRBD2 (7 bases each). CDR1 and CDR2 from the germline V gene are LNHDA and SQIVND (reference sequence). This CDR3 is built from 15 residues. Trimming took off 6 bases at V and 5 bases at J, with 20 bases between the two ends. The CDR3 nucleotides are TGTGCCAGTAGCCCAGGGGGAGGGTTCGTGAACGAGCAGTACTTC. Amino acids: CASSPGGGFVNEQYF.

The chain links TRBV14 to TRBJ1-1, with 9 bases fitting TRBD1. The V segment lost 2 bases and the J segment 6 bases; nucleotides outside the gene matches: 10. Germline V gene lookup returns CDR1 SGHDN and CDR2 FVKESK. The CDR3 extends over 16 amino acids. CDR3 protein: CASSQLRTGALAEAFF. The CDR3, as DNA: TGTGCCAGCAGCCAACTCAGGACAGGGGCCTTGGCTGAAGCTTTCTTT.

Only a few counts were recorded for this clone. This chain uses TRBV4-1 with TRBJ2-4, with a possible D match to TRBD2 (6 bases). V lost 0 bases to trimming and J lost 0 bases, with 9 bases between them. Germline V lookup: CDR1 MGHRA, CDR2 YSYEKL. The CDR3 runs to 16 residues. CDR3 coding DNA: TGCGCCAGCAGCCAAGATTGGGGACTAGCCAAAAACATTCAGTACTTC. It yields the protein CASSQDWGLAKNIQYF.

There are a few counts of this clone. The genes are TRBV30 and TRBJ1-1, with 8 bases matching TRBD1. V lost 0 bases to trimming and J lost 5 bases; unmatched junction nucleotides: 14. Germline V gene data show CDR1 as GTSNPN and CDR2 as SVGIG (reference sequence). CDR3 length: 17 residues. The CDR3 bases are TGTGCCTGGAGTGTTGGGCTTGGGTCCACAGGGGGAACTGAAGCTTTCTTT. This encodes CAWSVGLGSTGGTEAFF.

There are a few counts of this clone. The chain is built from TRBV2 and TRBJ1-2, with a tentative D call TRBD1 (5 bases). The CDR3 length is 12 residues. Germline loops: CDR1 SNHLY, CDR2 FYNNEI. V shed 7 bases and J shed 2 bases, with 8 bases lying between them. The DNA of the CDR3 is TGTGCCAGCATGGGGGTGAACTATGGCTACACCTTC. This gives the protein CASMGVNYGYTF.

V and J are TRBV20-1 and TRBJ2-1, with 7 bases identical to TRBD1. The CDR3 runs 11 residues. V shed 6 bases and J 11 bases; nucleotides not matched to a gene: 7. In germline, CDR1 is DFQATT, CDR2 SNEGSKA (reference sequence). Here the CDR3 reads CSARDRVKQFF. The CDR3 DNA is TGCAGTGCCCGAGACAGGGTAAAGCAGTTCTTC.

The chain couples TRBV10-3 to TRBJ2-3; TRBD2 is a possible D gene (6 bases). Germline assignment: CDR1 ENHRY and CDR2 SYGVKD. This CDR3 has 13 amino acids. V was cut by 8 bases and J by 3 bases, with 12 bases left in between. The CDR3 DNA reads TGTGCCATCGGGGAGGTGGAGACAGATACGCAGTATTTT. Amino acids: CAIGEVETDTQYF.

The chain links TRBV5-4 to TRBJ1-4; D is possibly TRBD1 (5 bases). The ends were cut back, 5 bases at V and 8 bases at J, with 16 bases in the middle. Germline V gives CDR1 SGHNT, CDR2 YYREEE (reference sequence). This CDR3 region has 14 residues. In nucleotides, the CDR3 is TGTGCCAGCAGTCTCAGGGAGGCGGGCGAAAAACTGTTTTTT. Amino acids: CASSLREAGEKLFF.